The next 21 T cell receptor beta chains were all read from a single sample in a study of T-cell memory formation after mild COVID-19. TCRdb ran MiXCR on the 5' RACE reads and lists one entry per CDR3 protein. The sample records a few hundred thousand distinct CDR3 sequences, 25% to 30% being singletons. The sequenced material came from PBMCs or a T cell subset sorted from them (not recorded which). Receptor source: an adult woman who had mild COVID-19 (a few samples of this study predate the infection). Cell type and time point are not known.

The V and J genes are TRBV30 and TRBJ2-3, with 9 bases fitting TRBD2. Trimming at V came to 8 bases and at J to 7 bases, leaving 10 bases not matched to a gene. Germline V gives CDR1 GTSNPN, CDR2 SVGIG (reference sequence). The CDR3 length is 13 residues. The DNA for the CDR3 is TGTGCCGGCCGGGGTAGCGGGGGAAATACGCAGTATTTT. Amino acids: CAGRGSGGNTQYF. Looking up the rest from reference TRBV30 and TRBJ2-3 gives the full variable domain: SQTIHQWPATLVQPVGSPLSLECTVEGTSNPNLYWYRQAAGRGLQLLFYSVGIGQISSEVPQNLSASRPQDRQFILSSKKLLLSDSGFYLCAGRGSGGNTQYFGPGTRLTVL.

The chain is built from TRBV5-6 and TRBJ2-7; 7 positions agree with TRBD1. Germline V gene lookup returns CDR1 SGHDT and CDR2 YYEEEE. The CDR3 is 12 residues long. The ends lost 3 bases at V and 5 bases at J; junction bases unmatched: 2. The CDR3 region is CASSWTGNEQYF. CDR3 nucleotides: TGTGCCAGCAGCTGGACAGGTAACGAGCAGTACTTC.

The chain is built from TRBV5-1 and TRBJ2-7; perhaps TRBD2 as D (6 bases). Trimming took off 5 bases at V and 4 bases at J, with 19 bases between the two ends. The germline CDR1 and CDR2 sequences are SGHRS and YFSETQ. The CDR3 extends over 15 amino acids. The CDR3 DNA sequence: TGCGCCAGCAGTCACGGGACTCCGGGACTTTACGAGCAGTACTTC. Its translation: CASSHGTPGLYEQYF.

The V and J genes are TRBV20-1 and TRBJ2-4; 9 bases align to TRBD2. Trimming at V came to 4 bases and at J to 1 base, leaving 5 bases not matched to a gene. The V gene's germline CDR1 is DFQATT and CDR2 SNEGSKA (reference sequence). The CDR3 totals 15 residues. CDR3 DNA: TGCAGTGCTAAGGTAGCGGGAGATGCCAAAAACATTCAGTACTTC. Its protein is CSAKVAGDAKNIQYF.

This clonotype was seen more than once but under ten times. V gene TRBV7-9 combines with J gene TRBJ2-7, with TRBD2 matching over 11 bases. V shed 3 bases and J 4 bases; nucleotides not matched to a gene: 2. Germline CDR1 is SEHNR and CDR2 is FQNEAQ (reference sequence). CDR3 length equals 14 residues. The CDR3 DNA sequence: TGTGCCAGCAGCTTGGGACTAGCGGTTTACGAGCAGTACTTC. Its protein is CASSLGLAVYEQYF.

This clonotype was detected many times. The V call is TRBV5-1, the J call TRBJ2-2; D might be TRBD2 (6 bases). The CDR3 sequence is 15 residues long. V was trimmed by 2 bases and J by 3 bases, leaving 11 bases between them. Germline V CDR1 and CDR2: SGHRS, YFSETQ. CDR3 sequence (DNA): TGCGCCAGCAGCTTAGGACCGGGGGACACCGGGGAGCTGTTTTTT. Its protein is CASSLGPGDTGELFF.

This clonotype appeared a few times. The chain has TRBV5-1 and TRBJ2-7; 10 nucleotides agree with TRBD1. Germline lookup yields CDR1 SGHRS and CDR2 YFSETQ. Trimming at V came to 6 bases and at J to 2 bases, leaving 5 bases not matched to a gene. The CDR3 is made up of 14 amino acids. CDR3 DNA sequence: TGCGCCAGCACCTCCGGGACAGGGGCCTACGAGCAGTACTTC. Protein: CASTSGTGAYEQYF.

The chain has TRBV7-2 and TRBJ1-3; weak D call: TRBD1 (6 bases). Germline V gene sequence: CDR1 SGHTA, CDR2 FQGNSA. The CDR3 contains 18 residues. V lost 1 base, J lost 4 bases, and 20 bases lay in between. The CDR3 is CASSLGGDRTRAGNTIYF. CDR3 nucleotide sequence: TGTGCCAGCAGCTTAGGGGGAGACAGGACCAGGGCCGGAAACACCATATATTTT.

This CDR3 is CASSSRLDEQFF. The CDR3 DNA is TGTGCCAGCAGCTCCAGACTAGACGAGCAGTTCTTC. The chain has TRBV7-9 and TRBJ2-1, with D maybe TRBD2 (6 bases). Trimming stripped 4 bases from V and 10 bases from J, with 11 bases between. The length of the CDR3 is 12 residues. Germline lookup yields CDR1 SEHNR and CDR2 FQNEAQ (reference sequence).

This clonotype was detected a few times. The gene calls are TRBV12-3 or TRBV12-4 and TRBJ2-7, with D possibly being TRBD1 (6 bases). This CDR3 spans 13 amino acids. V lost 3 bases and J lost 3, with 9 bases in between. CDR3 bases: TGTGCCAGCAGTTTTGGGGGCCGCTACGAGCAGTACTTC. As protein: CASSFGGRYEQYF.

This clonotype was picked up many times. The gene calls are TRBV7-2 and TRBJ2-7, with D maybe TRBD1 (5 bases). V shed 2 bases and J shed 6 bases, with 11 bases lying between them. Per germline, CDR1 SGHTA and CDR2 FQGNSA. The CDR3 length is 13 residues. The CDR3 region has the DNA TGTGCCAGCAGCTTACATCAGGGTCTCGAGCAGTACTTC. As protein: CASSLHQGLEQYF.

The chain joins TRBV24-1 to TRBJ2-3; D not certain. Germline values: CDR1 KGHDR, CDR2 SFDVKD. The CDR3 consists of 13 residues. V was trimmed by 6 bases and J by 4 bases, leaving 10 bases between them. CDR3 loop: CATSLGTPDTQYF. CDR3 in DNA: TGTGCCACCAGTCTGGGTACCCCAGATACGCAGTATTTT.

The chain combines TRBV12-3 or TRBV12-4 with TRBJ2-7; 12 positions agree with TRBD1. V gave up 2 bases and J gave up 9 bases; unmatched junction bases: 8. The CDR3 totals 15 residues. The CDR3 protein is CASSLSGTGGPWQYF. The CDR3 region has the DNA TGTGCCAGCAGTTTATCGGGGACAGGGGGCCCCTGGCAGTACTTC.

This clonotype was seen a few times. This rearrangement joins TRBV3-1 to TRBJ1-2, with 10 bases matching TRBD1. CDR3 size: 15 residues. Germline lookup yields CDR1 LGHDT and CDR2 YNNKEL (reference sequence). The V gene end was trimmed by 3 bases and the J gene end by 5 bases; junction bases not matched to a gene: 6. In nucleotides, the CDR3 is TGTGCCAGCAGCCATACTGGGACAGGGGATTATGGCTACACCTTC. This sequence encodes CASSHTGTGDYGYTF.

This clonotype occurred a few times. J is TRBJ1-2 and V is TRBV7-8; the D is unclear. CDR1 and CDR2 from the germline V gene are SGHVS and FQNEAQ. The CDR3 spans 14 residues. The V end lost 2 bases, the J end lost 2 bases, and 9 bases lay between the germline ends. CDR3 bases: TGTGCCAGCAGCTTATCTCTGGAAAACTATGGCTACACCTTC. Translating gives CASSLSLENYGYTF. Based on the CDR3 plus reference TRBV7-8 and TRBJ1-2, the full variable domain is GAGVSQSPRYKVAKRGQDVALRCDPISGHVSLFWYQQALGQGPEFLTYFQNEAQLDKSGLPSDRFFAERPEGSVSTLKIQRTQQEDSAVYLCASSLSLENYGYTFGSGTRLTVV.

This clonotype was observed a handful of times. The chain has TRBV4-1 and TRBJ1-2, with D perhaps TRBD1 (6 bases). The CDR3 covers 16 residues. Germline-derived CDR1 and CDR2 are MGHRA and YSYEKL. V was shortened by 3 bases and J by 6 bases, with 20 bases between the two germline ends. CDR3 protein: CASSHPGPGEGHGYTF. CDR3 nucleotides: TGCGCCAGCAGCCATCCCGGACCAGGGGAAGGACATGGCTACACCTTC.

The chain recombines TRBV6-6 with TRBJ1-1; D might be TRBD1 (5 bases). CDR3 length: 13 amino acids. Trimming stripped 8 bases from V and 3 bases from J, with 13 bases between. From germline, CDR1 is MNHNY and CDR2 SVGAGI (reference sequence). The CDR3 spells CASPGGKDTEAFF. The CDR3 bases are TGTGCCAGCCCGGGGGGGAAGGACACTGAAGCTTTCTTT.

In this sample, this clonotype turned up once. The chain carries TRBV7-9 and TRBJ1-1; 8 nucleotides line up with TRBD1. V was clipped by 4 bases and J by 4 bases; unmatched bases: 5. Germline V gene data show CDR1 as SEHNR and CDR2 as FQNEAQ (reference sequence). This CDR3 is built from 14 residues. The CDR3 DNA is TGTGCCAGCAGCTCGGGACAGGAAGGCACTGAAGCTTTCTTT. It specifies CASSSGQEGTEAFF.

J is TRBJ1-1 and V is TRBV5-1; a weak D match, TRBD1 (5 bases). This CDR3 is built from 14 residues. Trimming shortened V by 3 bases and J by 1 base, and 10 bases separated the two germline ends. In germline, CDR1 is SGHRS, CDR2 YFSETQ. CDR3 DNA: TGCGCCAGCAGCTCTGGGACCGAGAACACTGAAGCTTTCTTT. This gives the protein CASSSGTENTEAFF.

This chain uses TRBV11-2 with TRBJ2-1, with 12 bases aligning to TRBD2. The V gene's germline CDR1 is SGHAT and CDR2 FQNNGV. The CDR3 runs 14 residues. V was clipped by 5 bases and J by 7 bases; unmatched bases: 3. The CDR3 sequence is CASSPSGGANEQFF. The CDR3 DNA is TGTGCCAGCAGCCCTAGCGGGGGGGCAAATGAGCAGTTCTTC. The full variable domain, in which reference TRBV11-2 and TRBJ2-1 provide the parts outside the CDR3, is EAGVAQSPRYKIIEKRQSVAFWCNPISGHATLYWYQQILGQGPKLLIQFQNNGVVDDSQLPKDRFSAERLKGVDSTLKIQPAKLEDSAVYLCASSPSGGANEQFFGPGTRLTVL.

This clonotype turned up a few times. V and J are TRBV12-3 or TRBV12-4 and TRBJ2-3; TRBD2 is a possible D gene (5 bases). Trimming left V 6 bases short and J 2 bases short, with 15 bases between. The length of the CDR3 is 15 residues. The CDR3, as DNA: TGTGCCAGCAGCCTGAGGAGGTCCTACACAGATACGCAGTATTTT. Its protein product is CASSLRRSYTDTQYF.